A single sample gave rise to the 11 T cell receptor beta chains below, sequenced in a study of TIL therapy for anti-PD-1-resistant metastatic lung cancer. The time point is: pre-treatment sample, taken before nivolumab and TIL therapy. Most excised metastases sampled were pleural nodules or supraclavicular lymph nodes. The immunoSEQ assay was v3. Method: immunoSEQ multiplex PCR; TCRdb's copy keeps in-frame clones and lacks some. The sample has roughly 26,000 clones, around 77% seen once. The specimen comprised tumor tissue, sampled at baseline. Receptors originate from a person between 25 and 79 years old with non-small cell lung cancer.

CDR3 amino acids: CASSLSAPYSNQPQHF. In DNA, the CDR3 is TGTGCCAGCAGCTTGTCGGCGCCGTATAGCAATCAGCCCCAGCATTTT. This chain joins TRBV7-2 and TRBJ1-5; unclear D gene. Trimming cost V 3 bases and J 0 bases, with 12 bases left between them. CDR1 is SGHTA, CDR2 FQGNSA, per germline. The CDR3 is made up of 16 amino acids.

CDR3: CASSDFGAHMNTEAFF. DNA for the CDR3: TGCGCCAGCAGTGATTTCGGGGCCCACATGAACACTGAAGCTTTCTTT. V and J are TRBV10-2 and TRBJ1-1; perhaps TRBD1 as D (5 bases). V was clipped by 3 bases and J by 0 bases, with 14 bases between them. The CDR3 extends over 16 amino acids. Germline CDR1 is WSHSY and CDR2 is SAAADI.

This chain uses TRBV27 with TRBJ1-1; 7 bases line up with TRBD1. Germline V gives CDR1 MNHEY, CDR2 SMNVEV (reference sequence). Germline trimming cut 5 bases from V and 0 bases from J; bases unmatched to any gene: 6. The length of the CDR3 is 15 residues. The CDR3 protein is CASSTSGQMNTEAFF. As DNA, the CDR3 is TGTGCCAGCAGTACATCGGGACAGATGAACACTGAAGCTTTCTTT.

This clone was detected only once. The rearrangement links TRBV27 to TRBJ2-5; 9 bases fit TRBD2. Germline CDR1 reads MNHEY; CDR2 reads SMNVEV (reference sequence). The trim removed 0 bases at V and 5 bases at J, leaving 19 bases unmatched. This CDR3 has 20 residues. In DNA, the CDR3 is TGTGCCAGCAGTTTATCGGGGAATAGCGGGGGAGGCTTGGGGTTTGAGACCCAGTACTTC. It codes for CASSLSGNSGGGLGFETQYF.

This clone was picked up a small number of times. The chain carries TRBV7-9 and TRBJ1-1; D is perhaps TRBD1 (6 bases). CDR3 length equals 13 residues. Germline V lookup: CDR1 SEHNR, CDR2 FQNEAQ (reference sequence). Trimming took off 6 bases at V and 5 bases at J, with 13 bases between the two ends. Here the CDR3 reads CASRSGGQTEAFF. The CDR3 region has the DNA TGTGCCAGCAGAAGCGGGGGCCAGACTGAAGCTTTCTTT.

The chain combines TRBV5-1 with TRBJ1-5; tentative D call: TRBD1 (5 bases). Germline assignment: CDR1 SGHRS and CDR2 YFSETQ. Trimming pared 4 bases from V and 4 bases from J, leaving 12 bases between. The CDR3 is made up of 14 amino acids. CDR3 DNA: TGCGCCAGCAGCCAAACCGGGGGGAATCAGCCCCAGCATTTT. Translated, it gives CASSQTGGNQPQHF.

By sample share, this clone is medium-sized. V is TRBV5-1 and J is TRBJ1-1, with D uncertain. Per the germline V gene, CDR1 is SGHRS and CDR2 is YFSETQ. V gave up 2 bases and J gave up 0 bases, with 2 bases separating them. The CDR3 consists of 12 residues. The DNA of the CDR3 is TGCGCCAGCAGCTTATTGAACACTGAAGCTTTCTTT. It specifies CASSLLNTEAFF.

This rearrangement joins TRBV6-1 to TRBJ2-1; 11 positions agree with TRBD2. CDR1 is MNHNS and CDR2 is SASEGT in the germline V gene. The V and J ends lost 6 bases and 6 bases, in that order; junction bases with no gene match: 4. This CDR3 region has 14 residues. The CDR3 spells CASRLAGGPNEQFF. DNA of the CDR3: TGTGCCAGCAGGTTAGCGGGGGGGCCCAATGAGCAGTTCTTC.

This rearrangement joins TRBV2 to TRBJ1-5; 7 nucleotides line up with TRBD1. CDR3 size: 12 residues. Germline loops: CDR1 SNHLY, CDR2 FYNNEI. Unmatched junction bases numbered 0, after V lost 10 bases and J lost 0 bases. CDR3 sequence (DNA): TGTGCCACAGGGGGTAGCAATCAGCCCCAGCATTTT. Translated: CATGGSNQPQHF.

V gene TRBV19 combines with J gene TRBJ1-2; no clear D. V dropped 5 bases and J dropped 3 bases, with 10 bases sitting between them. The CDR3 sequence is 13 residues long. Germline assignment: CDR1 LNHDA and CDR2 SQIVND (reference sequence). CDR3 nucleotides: TGTGCCAGTAGTCTAAACACTGACTATGGCTACACCTTC. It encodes CASSLNTDYGYTF.

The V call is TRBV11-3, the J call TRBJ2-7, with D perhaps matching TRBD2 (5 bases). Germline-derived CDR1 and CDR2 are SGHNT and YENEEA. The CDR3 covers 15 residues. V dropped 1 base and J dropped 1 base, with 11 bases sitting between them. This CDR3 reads CASSLVREVSYEQYF. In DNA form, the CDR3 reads TGTGCCAGCAGCTTAGTCCGGGAAGTATCCTACGAGCAGTACTTC.